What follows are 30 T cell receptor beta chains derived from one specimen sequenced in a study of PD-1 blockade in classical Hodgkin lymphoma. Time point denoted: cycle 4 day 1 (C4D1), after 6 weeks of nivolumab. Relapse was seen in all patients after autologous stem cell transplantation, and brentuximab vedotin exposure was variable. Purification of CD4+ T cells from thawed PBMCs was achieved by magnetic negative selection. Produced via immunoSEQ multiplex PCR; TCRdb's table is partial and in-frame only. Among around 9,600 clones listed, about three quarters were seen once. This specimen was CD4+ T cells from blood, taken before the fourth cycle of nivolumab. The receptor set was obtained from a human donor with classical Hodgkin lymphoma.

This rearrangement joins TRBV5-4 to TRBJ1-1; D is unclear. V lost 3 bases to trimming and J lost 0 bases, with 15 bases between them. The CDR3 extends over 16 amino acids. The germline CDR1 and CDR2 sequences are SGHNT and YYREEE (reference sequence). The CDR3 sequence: CASSSGGRGMNTEAFF. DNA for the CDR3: TGTGCCAGCAGCTCTGGCGGACGGGGAATGAACACTGAAGCTTTCTTT.

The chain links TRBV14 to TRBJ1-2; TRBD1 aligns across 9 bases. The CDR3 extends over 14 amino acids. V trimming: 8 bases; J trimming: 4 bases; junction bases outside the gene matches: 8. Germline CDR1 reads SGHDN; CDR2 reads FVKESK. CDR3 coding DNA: TGTGCCAGCTCGACAGGGGGTTTCCGCTATGGCTACACCTTC. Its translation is CASSTGGFRYGYTF.

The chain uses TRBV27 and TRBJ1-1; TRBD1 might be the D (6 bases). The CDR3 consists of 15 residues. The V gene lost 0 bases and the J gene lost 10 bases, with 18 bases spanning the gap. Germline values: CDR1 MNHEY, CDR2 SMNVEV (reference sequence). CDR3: CASSLSPGQLKGAFF. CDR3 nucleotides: TGTGCCAGCAGTTTATCGCCCGGACAGCTTAAGGGAGCTTTCTTT.

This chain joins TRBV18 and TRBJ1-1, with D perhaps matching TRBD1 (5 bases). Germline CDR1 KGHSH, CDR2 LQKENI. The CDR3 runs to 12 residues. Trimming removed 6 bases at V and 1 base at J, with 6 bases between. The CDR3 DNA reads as TGTGCCAGCTCGACAGCGAACACTGAAGCTTTCTTT. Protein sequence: CASSTANTEAFF.

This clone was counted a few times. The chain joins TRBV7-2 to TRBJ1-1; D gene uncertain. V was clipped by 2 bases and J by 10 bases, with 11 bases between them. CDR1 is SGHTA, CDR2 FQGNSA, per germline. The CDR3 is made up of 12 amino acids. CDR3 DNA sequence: TGTGCCAGCAGCTTATATACCACGCGAGCTTTCTTT. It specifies CASSLYTTRAFF.

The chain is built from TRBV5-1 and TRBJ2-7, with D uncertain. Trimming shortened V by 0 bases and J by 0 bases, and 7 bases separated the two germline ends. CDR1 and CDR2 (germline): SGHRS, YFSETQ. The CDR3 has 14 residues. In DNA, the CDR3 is TGCGCCAGCAGCTTGGTCCCAGGCTCCTACGAGCAGTACTTC. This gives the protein CASSLVPGSYEQYF.

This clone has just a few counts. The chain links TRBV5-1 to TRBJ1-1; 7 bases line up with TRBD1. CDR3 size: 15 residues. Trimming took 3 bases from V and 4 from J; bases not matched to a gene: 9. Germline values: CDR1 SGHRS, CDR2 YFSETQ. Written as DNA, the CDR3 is TGCGCCAGCAGCTCCAGGGGTCAGGGGGGCACTGAAGCTTTCTTT. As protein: CASSSRGQGGTEAFF.

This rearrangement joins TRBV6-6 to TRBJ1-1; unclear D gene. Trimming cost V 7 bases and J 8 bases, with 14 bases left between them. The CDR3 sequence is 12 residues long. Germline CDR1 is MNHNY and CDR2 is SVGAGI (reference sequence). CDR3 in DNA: TGTGCCAGCACCGCGTCAGCCCTAGAAGCTTTCTTT. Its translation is CASTASALEAFF.

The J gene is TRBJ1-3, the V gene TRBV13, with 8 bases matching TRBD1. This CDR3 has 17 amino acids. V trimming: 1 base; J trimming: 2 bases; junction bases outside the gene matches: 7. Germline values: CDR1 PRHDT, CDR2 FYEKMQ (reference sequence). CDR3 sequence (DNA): TGTGCCAGCAGCTTAGAAGAGGCGGACAGGGCTGGAAACACCATATATTTT. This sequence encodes CASSLEEADRAGNTIYF.

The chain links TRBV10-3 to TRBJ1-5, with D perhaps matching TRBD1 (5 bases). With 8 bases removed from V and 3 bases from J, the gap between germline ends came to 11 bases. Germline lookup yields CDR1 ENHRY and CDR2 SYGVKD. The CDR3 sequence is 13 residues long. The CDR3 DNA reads TGTGCCATCCGACAGTATGACAATCAGCCCCAGCATTTT. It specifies CAIRQYDNQPQHF.

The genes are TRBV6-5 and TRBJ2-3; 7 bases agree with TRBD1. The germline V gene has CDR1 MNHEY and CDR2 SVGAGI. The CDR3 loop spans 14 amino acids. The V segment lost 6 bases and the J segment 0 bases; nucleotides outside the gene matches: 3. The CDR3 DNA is TGTGCCAGCAGGACAGGGTTTAGCACAGATACGCAGTATTTT. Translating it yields CASRTGFSTDTQYF.

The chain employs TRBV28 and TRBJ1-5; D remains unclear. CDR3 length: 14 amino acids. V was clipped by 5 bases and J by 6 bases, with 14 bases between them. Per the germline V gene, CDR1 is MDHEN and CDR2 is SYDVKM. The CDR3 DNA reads TGTGCCAGCAGTGTAAGCAGCGTCATTCAGCCCCAGCATTTT. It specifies CASSVSSVIQPQHF.

CDR3 sequence: CASSPNSRIFSSGNTIYF. In DNA form, the CDR3 reads TGTGCCAGCTCACCAAACTCCCGGATATTTTCCTCTGGAAACACCATATATTTT. This chain links TRBV18 with TRBJ1-3, with D unclear. The CDR3 is made up of 18 amino acids. Trimming took off 2 bases at V and 0 bases at J, with 17 bases between the two ends. The V gene's germline CDR1 is KGHSH and CDR2 LQKENI.

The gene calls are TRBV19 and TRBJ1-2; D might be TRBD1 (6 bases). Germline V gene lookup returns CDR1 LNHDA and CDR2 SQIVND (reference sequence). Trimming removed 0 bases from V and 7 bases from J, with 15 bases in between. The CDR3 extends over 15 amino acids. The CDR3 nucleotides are TGTGCCAGTAGTATAGACCTGGGACAAGGGGCTGGCTACACCTTC. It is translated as CASSIDLGQGAGYTF.

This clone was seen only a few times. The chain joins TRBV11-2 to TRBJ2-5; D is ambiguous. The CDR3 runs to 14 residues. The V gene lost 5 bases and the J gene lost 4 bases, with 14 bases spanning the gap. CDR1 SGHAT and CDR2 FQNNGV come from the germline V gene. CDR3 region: CASSHPIKRETQYF. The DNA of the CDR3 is TGTGCCAGCAGCCACCCAATAAAACGAGAGACCCAGTACTTC.

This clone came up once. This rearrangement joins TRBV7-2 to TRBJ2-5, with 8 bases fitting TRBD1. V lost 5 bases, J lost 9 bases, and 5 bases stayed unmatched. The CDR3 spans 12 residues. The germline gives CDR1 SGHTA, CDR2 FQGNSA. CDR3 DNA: TGTGCCAGCAGCCTACAGGGGGATGCCCAGTACTTC. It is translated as CASSLQGDAQYF.

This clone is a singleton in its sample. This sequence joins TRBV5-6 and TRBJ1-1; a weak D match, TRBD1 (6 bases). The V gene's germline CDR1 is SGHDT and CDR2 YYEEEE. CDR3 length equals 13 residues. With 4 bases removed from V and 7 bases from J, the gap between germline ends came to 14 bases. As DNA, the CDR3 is TGTGCCAGCAGCCTCACAGGGTTTGGTGAAGCTTTCTTT. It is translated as CASSLTGFGEAFF.

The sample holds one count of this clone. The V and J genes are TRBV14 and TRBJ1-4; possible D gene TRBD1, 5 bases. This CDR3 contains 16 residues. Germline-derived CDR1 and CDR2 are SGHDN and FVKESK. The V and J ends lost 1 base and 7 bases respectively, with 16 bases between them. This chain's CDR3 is CASSQAGDRSSEKLFF. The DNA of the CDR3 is TGTGCCAGCAGCCAAGCGGGGGACCGCTCGAGTGAAAAACTGTTTTTT.

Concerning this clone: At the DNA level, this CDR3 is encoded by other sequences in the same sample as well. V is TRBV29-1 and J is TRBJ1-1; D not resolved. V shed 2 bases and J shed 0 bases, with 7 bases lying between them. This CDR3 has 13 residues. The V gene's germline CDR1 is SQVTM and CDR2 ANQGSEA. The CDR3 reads CSVERELNTEAFF. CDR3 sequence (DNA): TGCAGCGTTGAAAGGGAGCTGAACACTGAAGCTTTCTTT.

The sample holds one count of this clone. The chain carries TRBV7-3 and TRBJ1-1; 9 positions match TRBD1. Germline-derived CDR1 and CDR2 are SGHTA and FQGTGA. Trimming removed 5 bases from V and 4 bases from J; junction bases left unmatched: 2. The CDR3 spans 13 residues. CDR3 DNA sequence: TGTGCCAGCAGCCTGACAGGGGGCACTGAAGCTTTCTTT. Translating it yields CASSLTGGTEAFF.

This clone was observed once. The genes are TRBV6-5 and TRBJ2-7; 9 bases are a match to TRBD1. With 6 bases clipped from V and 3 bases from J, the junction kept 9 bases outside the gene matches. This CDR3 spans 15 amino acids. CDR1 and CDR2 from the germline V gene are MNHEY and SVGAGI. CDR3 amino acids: CASRGGTGPFYEQYV. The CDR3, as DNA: TGTGCCAGCAGAGGAGGGACAGGGCCATTCTACGAGCAGTACGTC.

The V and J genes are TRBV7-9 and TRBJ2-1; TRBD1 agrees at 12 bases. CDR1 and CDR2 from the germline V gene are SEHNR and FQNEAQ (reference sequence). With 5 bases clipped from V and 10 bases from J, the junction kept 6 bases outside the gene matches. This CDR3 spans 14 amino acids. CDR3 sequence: CASSPGTGGLEQFF. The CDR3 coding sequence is TGTGCCAGCAGCCCTGGGACAGGGGGCTTGGAGCAGTTCTTC. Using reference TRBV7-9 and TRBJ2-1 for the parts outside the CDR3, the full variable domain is DTGVSQNPRHKITKRGQNVTFRCDPISEHNRLYWYRQTLGQGPEFLTYFQNEAQLEKSRLLSDRFSAERPKGSFSTLEIQRTEQGDSAMYLCASSPGTGGLEQFFGPGTRLTVL.

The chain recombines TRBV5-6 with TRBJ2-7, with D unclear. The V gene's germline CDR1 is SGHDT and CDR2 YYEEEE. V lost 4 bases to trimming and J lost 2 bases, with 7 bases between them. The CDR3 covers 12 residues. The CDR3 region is CASSTGPYEQYF. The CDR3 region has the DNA TGTGCCAGCAGCACCGGTCCCTACGAGCAGTACTTC.

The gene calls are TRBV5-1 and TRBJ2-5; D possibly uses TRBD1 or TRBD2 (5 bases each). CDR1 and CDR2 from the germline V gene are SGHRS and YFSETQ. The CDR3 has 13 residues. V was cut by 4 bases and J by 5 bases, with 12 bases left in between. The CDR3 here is CASSGGIWETQYF. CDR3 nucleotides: TGCGCCAGCAGCGGGGGTATTTGGGAGACCCAGTACTTC.

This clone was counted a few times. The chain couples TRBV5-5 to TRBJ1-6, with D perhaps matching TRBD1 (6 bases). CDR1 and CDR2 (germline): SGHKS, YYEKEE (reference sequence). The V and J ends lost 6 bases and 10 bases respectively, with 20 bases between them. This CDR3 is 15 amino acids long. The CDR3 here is CASTPVRDNRSPLHF. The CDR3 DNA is TGTGCCAGCACCCCTGTCCGGGACAATCGGTCACCCCTCCACTTT.

The CDR3 reads CASRFDTGGNSPLHF. The CDR3 region has the DNA TGTGCAAGTCGCTTCGATACAGGCGGGAATTCACCCCTCCACTTT. This chain links TRBV12-2 with TRBJ1-6. TRBV12-2 is annotated as a pseudogene. The CDR3 sequence is 15 residues long.

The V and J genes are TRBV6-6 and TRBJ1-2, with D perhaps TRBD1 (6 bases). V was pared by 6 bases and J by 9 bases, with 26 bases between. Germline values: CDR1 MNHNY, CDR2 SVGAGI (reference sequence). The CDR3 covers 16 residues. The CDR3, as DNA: TGTGCCAGCAGCCCAAATACCGGGACAAGCCAGGACAGCTACACCTTC. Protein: CASSPNTGTSQDSYTF.

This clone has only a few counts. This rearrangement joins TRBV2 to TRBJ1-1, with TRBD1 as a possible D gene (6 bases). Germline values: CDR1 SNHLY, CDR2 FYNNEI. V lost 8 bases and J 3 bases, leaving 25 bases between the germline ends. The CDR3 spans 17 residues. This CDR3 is CASVTTGRGFFDTEAFF. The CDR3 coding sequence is TGTGCCAGCGTGACGACAGGACGGGGGTTTTTTGACACTGAAGCTTTCTTT.

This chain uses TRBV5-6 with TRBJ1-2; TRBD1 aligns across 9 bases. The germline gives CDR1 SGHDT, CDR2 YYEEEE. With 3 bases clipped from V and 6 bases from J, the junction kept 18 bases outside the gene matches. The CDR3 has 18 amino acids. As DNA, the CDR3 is TGTGCCAGCAGCTCCGAATACAGGACAGGGGAAATTTTTCATGGCTACACCTTC. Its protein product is CASSSEYRTGEIFHGYTF.

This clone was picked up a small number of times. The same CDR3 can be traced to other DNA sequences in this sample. The CDR3 DNA reads TGTGCCAGCAGCAGGGGCTACGAGCAGTACTTC. Translation gives CASSRGYEQYF. This chain connects TRBV28 to TRBJ2-7; tentative D call: TRBD1 (6 bases). Trimming stripped 6 bases from V and 3 bases from J, with 6 bases between. The CDR3 is made up of 11 amino acids. From germline, CDR1 is MDHEN and CDR2 SYDVKM.